This T cell receptor beta chain was sequenced for a study of regulatory T cells in long-lasting Graves disease. Construction of TCR beta libraries relied on iRepertoire HTBI primers and on Arm-PCR targeting CDR3 regions. MiXCR, run by TCRdb on the multiplex PCR reads, gives a single entry per CDR3 protein. Of more than 450,000 distinct CDR3 sequences listed, 15% to 20% are singletons. Germline V gene sequence: CDR1 SGHDT, CDR2 YYEEEE. Trimming pared 4 bases from V and 0 bases from J, leaving 14 bases between. The CDR3 covers 15 residues. Time point denoted: newly diagnosed GD, antithyroid drugs for less than 3 months. Researchers made the TCR library from RNA that was extracted from PBMCs. These data also featured in a second study, about T cells in Graves' hyperthyroidism and ophthalmopathy.

The sequencing here drew on peripheral blood mononuclear cells (PBMCs), taken at new diagnosis, from a patient treated with antithyroid drugs. The receptor's source is a man between 40 and 49 years old with Graves disease. The chain joins TRBV5-6 to TRBJ2-7; unclear D gene. In nucleotides, the CDR3 is TGTGCCAGCAGCGTTTGGACCGTGAGCTCCTACGAGCAGTACTTC. Translation: CASSVWTVSSYEQYF.